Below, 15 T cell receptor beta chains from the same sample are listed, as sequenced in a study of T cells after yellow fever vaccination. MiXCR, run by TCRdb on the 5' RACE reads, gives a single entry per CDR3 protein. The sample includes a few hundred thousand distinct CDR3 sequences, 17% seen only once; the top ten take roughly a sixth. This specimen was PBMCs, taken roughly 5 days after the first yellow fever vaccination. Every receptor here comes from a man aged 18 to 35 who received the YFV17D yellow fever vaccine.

CDR3 sequence (DNA): TGTGCCAGCAGTTTAGGCCCCCGCGGGGGGCCGAATGAGCAGTTCTTC. It specifies CASSLGPRGGPNEQFF. This chain joins TRBV12-3 or TRBV12-4 and TRBJ2-1; 8 bases are shared with TRBD2. The CDR3 contains 16 residues. V lost 1 base to trimming and J lost 7 bases; unmatched junction nucleotides: 9.

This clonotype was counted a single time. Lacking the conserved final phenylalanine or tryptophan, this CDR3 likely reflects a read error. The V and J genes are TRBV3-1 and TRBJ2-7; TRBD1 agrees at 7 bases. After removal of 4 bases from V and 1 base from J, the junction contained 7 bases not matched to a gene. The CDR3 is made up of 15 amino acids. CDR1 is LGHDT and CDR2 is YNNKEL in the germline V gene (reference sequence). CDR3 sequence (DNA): TGTGCCAGCAGCCCCTACAGGGGCCCTTCCTACGAGCAGTACTCC. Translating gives CASSPYRGPSYEQYS.

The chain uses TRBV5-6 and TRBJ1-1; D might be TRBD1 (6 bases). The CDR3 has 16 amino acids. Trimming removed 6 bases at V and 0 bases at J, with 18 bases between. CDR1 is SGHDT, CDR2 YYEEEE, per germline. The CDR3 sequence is CASNRPGEYVNTEAFF. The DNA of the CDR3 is TGTGCCAGCAATCGGCCAGGGGAGTACGTGAACACTGAAGCTTTCTTT. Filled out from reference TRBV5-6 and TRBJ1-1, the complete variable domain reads DAGVTQSPTHLIKTRGQQVTLRCSPKSGHDTVSWYQQALGQGPQFIFQYYEEEERQRGNFPDRFSGHQFPNYSSELNVNALLLGDSALYLCASNRPGEYVNTEAFFGQGTRLTVV.

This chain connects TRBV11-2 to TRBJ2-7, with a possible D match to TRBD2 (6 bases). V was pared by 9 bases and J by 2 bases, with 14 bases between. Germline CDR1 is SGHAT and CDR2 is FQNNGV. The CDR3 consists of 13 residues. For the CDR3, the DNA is TGTGCCAGGCAGCGAGGCGGGGCCTACGAGCAGTACTTC. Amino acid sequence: CARQRGGAYEQYF.

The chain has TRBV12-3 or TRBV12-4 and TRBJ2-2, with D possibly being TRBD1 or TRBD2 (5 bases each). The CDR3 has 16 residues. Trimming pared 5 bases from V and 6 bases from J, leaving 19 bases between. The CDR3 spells CASSGARPGWAGELFF. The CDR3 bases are TGTGCCAGCAGTGGGGCGCGCCCGGGATGGGCCGGGGAGCTGTTTTTT.

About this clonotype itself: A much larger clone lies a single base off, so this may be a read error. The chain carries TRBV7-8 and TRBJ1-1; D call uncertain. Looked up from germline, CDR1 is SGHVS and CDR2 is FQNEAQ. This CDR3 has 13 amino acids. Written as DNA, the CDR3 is TGTGCCAGCAGCCCACCGGGGAACACTCAAGCTTTCTTT. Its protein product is CASSPPGNTQAFF.

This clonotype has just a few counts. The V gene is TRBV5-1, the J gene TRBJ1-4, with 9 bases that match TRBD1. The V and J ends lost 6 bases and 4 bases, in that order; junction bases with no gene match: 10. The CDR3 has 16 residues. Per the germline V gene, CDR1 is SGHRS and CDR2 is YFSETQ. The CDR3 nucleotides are TGCGCCAGCAATTCCGGACAGGGGAATTTTAATGAAAAACTGTTTTTT. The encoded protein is CASNSGQGNFNEKLFF.

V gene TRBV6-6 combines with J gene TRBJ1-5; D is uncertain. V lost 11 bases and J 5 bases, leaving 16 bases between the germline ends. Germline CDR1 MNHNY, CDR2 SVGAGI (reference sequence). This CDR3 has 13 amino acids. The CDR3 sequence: CAGSILGYQPQHF. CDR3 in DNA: TGTGCCGGCTCAATACTGGGGTATCAGCCCCAGCATTTT.

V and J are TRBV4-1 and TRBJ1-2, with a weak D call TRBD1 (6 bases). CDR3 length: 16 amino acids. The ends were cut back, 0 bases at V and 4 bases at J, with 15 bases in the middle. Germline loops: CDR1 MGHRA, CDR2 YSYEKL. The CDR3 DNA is TGCGCCAGCAGCCAAGATAGGGGGGGCAACCCCTATGGCTACACCTTC. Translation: CASSQDRGGNPYGYTF.

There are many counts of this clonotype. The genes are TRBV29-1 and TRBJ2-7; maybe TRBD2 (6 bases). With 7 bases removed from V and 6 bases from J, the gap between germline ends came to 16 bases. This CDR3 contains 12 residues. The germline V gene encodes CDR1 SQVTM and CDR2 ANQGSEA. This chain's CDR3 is CSAHPMGGEQYF. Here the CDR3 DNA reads TGCAGCGCCCATCCGATGGGGGGCGAGCAGTACTTC.

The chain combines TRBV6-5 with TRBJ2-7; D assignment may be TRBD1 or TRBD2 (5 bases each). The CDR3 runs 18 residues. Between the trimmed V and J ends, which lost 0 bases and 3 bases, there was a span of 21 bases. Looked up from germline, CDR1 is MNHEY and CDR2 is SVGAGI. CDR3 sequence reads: CASSYSYKSKRGDYEQYF. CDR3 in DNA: TGTGCCAGCAGTTACTCCTACAAATCGAAAAGGGGAGACTACGAGCAGTACTTC.

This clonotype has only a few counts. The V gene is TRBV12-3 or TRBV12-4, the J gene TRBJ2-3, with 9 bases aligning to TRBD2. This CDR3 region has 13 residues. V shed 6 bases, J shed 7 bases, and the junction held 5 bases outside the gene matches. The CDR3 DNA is TGTGCCAGCAGCTACCTAGCGGGGAATACGCAGTATTTT. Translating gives CASSYLAGNTQYF.

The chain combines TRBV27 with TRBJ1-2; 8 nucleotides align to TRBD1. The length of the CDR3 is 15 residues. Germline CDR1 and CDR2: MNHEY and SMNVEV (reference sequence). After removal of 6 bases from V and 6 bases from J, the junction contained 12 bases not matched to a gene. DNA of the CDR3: TGTGCCAGCAGACTTTTGGGACGACAGGGGAATGGCTACACCTTC. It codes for CASRLLGRQGNGYTF.

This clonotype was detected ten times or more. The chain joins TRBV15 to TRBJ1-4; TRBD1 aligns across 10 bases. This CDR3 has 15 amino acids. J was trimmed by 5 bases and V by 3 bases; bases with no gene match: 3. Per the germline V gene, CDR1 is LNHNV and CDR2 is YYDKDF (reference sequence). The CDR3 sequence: CATSSPGQGNEKLFF. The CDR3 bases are TGTGCCACCAGCAGTCCGGGACAGGGGAATGAAAAACTGTTTTTT.

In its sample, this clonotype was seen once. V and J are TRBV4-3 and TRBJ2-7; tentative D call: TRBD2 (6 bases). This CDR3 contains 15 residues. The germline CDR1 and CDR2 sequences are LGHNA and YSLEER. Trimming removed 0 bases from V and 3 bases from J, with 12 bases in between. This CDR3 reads CASSQDLRGRYEQYF. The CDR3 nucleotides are TGCGCCAGCAGCCAAGATCTGCGGGGCCGCTACGAGCAGTACTTC.